This T cell receptor beta chain was sequenced during a study of memory CD8 T cells in hepatitis C reinfection. This table comes from immunoSEQ multiplex PCR, and its TCRdb copy is limited to in-frame clones, with some not included. The sample yields just over 50,000 clones, 89% seen once. Stated time point: pre-reinfection, 55 to 20 weeks before reinfection detection. TCR sequencing was done directly ex vivo on sorted cells, without expansion in vitro. The source of this sequence is a man aged 18 to 35 with hepatitis C virus infection. The material sequenced was naive CD8+ T cells sorted from blood.

The CDR3 DNA reads as TGTGCCAGCAGGGTGCAGGGGGCACTCCAAGAGACCCAGTACTTC. It translates to CASRVQGALQETQYF. The V gene is TRBV28, the J gene TRBJ2-5; 8 bases are shared with TRBD1. Germline values: CDR1 MDHEN, CDR2 SYDVKM. This CDR3 contains 15 residues. V gave up 6 bases and J gave up 1 base; unmatched junction bases: 7.